Below are 7 T cell receptor beta chains sequenced from a single sample in a study of control samples from healthy donors and cancer patients. TCRdb's table, derived via immunoSEQ multiplex PCR, lists solely in-frame clones and lacks some. The top ten clones hold around 15% of a sample with under 95,000 clones, roughly 80% of them seen once. Sequenced sample: blood. Receptor source: a man aged 50-60 years in good health.

This clone has a single count. CDR3 region: CATSRGTRQIMNTEAFF. The CDR3 DNA is TGTGCCACCAGCAGGGGGACCAGACAGATAATGAACACTGAAGCTTTCTTT. The chain joins TRBV15 to TRBJ1-1, with D possibly being TRBD1 (5 bases). The CDR3 covers 17 residues. Looked up from germline, CDR1 is LNHNV and CDR2 is YYDKDF (reference sequence). The ends were cut back, 3 bases at V and 0 bases at J, with 17 bases in the middle.

The chain is built from TRBV6-9 and TRBJ2-1; TRBD2 agrees at 12 bases. The V gene end was trimmed by 4 bases and the J gene end by 6 bases; junction bases not matched to a gene: 10. Germline V lookup: CDR1 MNHGY, CDR2 SVAAGI. There are 17 residues in the CDR3. CDR3 DNA: TGTGCCAGCAGTTCCCACCGACTAGCGGGAGTTTTCAATGAGCAGTTCTTC. It yields the protein CASSSHRLAGVFNEQFF.

This clone showed up just a few times. The chain employs TRBV10-2 and TRBJ2-5; D is ambiguous. The germline gives CDR1 WSHSY, CDR2 SAAADI. The CDR3 extends over 11 amino acids. The V gene lost 5 bases and the J gene lost 5 bases, with 6 bases spanning the gap. CDR3 protein: CASSPDETQYF. CDR3 sequence (DNA): TGCGCCAGCAGTCCGGATGAGACCCAGTACTTC.

The V gene is TRBV6-5, the J gene TRBJ1-6; unclear D gene. CDR1 is MNHEY, CDR2 SVGAGI, per germline. Trimming pared 6 bases from V and 7 bases from J, leaving 10 bases between. The CDR3 is made up of 13 amino acids. The CDR3 is CASSPDGNSPLHF. For the CDR3, the DNA is TGTGCCAGCAGCCCGGACGGAAATTCACCCCTCCACTTT.

The J gene is TRBJ1-2, the V gene TRBV27; a weak D match, TRBD1 (5 bases). CDR3 size: 14 residues. Germline loops: CDR1 MNHEY, CDR2 SMNVEV (reference sequence). Trimming pared 3 bases from V and 7 bases from J, leaving 15 bases between. This CDR3 is CASSFGGGNRGYTF. The CDR3, as DNA: TGTGCCAGCAGTTTCGGGGGAGGGAATCGTGGCTACACCTTC.

This chain connects TRBV5-1 to TRBJ2-2; weak D call: TRBD1 (5 bases). The CDR3 has 14 residues. V shed 4 bases and J shed 1 base, with 8 bases lying between them. In germline, CDR1 is SGHRS, CDR2 YFSETQ. The CDR3, as DNA: TGCGCCAGCAGCGCGGACAAGAACACCGGGGAGCTGTTTTTT. Translating it yields CASSADKNTGELFF.

V and J are TRBV25-1 and TRBJ2-3, with 9 nucleotides matching TRBD2. The ends lost 5 bases at V and 3 bases at J; junction bases unmatched: 6. The CDR3 has 15 residues. Germline assignment: CDR1 MGHDK and CDR2 SYGVNS. The CDR3 loop is CASSLAGVRTDTQYF. The CDR3 nucleotides read TGTGCCAGCAGTTTAGCGGGAGTTCGGACAGATACGCAGTATTTT.